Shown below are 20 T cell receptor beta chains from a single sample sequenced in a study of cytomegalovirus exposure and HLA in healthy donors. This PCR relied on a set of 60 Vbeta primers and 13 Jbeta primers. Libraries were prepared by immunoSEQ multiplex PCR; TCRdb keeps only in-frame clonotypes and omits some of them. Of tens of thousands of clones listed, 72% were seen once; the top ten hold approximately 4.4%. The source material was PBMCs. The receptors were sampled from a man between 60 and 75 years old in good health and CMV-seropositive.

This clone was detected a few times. CDR3 nucleotides: TGTGCCAGCAGGGGACTAGCGCCAGATAACCTTTTTTCCTACAATGAGCAGTTCTTC. It specifies CASRGLAPDNLFSYNEQFF. The chain has TRBV6-4 and TRBJ2-1, with 10 bases that match TRBD2. Trimming at V came to 6 bases and at J to 1 base, leaving 15 bases not matched to a gene. This CDR3 has 19 residues. CDR1 and CDR2 from the germline V gene are MRHNA and SNTAGT.

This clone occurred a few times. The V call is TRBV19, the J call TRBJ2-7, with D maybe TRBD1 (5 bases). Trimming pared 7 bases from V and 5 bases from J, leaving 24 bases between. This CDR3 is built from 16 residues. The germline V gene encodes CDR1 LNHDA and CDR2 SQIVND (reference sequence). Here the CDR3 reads CASILKDMDDEDEQYF. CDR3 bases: TGTGCCAGTATTCTCAAGGACATGGACGATGAGGACGAGCAGTACTTC.

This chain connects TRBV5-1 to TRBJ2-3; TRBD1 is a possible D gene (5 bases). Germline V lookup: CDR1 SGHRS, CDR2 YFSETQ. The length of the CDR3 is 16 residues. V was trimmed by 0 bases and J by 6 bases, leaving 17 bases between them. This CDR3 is CASSLGQGIIVDTQYF. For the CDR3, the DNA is TGCGCCAGCAGCTTGGGGCAGGGAATTATAGTGGATACGCAGTATTTT.

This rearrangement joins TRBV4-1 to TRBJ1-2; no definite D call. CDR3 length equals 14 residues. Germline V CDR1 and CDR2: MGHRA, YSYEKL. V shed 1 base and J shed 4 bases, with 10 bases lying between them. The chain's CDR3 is CASSQGPLAYGYTF. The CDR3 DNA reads TGCGCCAGCAGCCAAGGACCATTAGCCTATGGCTACACCTTC.

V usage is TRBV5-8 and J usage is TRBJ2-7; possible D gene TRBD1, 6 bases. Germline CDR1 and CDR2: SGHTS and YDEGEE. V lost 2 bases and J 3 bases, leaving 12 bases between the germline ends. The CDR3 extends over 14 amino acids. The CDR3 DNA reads TGTGCCAGCAGCTTCCCGGGACATTACTACGAGCAGTACTTC. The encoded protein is CASSFPGHYYEQYF.

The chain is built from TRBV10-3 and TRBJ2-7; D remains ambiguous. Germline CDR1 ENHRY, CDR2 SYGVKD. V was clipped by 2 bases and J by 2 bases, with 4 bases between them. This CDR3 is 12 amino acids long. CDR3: CAISETAYEQYF. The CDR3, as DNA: TGTGCCATCAGTGAGACAGCCTACGAGCAGTACTTC.

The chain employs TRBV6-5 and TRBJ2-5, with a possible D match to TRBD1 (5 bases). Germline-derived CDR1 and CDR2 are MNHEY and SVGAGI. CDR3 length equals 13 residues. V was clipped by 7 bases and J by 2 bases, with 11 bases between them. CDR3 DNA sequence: TGTGCCAGCACTCCCAGGGCTCAAGAGACCCAGTACTTC. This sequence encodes CASTPRAQETQYF.

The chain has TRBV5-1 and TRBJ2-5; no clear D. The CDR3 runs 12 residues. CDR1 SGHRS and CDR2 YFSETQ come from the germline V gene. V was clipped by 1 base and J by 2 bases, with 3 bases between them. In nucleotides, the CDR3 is TGCGCCAGCAGCTTGCTTCAAGAGACCCAGTACTTC. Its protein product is CASSLLQETQYF.

The CDR3 loop is CASSLLIFYEQYF. The CDR3 DNA reads as TGTGCCAGCAGCTTGCTAATATTCTACGAGCAGTACTTC. The V gene is TRBV11-2, the J gene TRBJ2-7; D is undetermined. There are 13 residues in the CDR3. V gave up 3 bases and J gave up 3 bases, with 9 bases separating them. CDR1 and CDR2 from the germline V gene are SGHAT and FQNNGV.

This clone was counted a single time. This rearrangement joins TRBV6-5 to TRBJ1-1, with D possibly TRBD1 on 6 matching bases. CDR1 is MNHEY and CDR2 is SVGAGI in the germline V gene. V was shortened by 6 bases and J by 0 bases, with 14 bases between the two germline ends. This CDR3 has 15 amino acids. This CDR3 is CASSPPQGMNTEAFF. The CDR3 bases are TGTGCCAGCAGCCCGCCCCAGGGGATGAACACTGAAGCTTTCTTT.

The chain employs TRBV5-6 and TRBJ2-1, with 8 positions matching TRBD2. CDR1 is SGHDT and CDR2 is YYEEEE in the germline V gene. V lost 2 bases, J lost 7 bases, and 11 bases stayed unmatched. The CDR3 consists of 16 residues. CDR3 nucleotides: TGTGCCAGCAGCTTTAGGAGCGGGAGTCTATGGAATGAGCAGTTCTTC. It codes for CASSFRSGSLWNEQFF.

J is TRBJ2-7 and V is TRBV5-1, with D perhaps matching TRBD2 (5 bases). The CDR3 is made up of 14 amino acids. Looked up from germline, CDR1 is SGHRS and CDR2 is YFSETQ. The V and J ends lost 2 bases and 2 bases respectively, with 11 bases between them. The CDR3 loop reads CASSFRGRTYEQYF. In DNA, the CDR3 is TGCGCCAGCAGCTTCAGAGGGCGCACCTACGAGCAGTACTTC.

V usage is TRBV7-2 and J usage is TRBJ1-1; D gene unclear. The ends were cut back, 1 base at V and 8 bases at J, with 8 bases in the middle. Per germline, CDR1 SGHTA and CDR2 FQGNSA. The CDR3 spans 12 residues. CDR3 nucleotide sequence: TGTGCCAGCAGCTTAGACGGGAGAGAAGCTTTCTTT. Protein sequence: CASSLDGREAFF.

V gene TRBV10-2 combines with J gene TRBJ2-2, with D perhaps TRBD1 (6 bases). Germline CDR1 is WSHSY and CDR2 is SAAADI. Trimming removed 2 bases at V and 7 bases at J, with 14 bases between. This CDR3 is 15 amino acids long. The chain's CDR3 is CASSEGTLSGGELFF. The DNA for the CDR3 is TGCGCCAGCAGTGAGGGGACATTAAGCGGCGGGGAGCTGTTTTTT.

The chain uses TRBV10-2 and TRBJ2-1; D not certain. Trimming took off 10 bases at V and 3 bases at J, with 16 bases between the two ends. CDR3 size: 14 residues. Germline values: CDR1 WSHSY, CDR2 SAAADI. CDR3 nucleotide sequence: TGCGCCACCCAACCGCAAACTGTCTACAATGAGCAGTTCTTC. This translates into CATQPQTVYNEQFF.

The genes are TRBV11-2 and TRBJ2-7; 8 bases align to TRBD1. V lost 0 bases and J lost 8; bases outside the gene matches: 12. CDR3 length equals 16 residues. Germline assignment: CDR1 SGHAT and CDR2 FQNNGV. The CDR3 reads CASSLDRAGGSSQQYF. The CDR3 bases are TGTGCCAGCAGCTTAGATCGGGCAGGGGGCTCCTCCCAGCAGTACTTC.

The CDR3 nucleotides are TGTGCCAGCAGTTTCGCTCTGGTGTCGAGAGAGAATCAGCCCCAGCATTTT. Amino acid sequence: CASSFALVSRENQPQHF. The V call is TRBV28, the J call TRBJ1-5; D uncertain. Trimming stripped 3 bases from V and 4 bases from J, with 19 bases between. There are 17 residues in the CDR3. Germline CDR1 and CDR2: MDHEN and SYDVKM.

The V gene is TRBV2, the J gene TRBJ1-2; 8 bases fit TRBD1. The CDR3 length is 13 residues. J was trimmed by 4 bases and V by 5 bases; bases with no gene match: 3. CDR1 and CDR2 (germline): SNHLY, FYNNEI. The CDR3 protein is CASSQGAIYGYTF. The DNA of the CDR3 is TGTGCCAGCAGTCAGGGGGCAATCTATGGCTACACCTTC.

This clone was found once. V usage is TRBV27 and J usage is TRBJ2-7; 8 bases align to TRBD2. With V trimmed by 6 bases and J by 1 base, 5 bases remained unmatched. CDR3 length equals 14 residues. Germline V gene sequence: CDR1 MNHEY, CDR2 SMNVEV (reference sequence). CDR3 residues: CASSRQRGSYEQYF. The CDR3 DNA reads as TGTGCCAGCAGCCGGCAGCGGGGGTCCTACGAGCAGTACTTC.

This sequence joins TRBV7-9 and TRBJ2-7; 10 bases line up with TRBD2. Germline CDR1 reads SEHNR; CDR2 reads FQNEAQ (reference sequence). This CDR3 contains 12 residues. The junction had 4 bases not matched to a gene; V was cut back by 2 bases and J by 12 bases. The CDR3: CASSLPSGGPYF. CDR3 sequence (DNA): TGTGCCAGCAGCTTACCTAGCGGGGGTCCGTACTTC. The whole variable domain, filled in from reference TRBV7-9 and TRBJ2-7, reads DTGVSQNPRHKITKRGQNVTFRCDPISEHNRLYWYRQTLGQGPEFLTYFQNEAQLEKSRLLSDRFSAERPKGSFSTLEIQRTEQGDSAMYLCASSLPSGGPYFGPGTRLTVT.